This is a list of T cell receptor beta chains from one sample in a study of neurological immune-mediated disorders. TCRdb re-derived calls from the 5' RACE reads in MiXCR, one entry per CDR3 protein. The sample contains approximately 60,000 distinct CDR3 sequences, approximately 4.1% of which appear only once. Source material: PBMCs. The source is a man between 45 and 60 years old with multiple sclerosis. The CDR3 runs from the conserved cysteine through the conserved F or W. Each record gives: clone size, J gene, V gene, D gene, CDR3 protein, CDR3 DNA. D genes are given only for firm matches. Expanded clones are given a class, and other clones once, few, many or no size at all.

size: many; J: TRBJ1-1; V: TRBV7-9; D: .; CDR3: CASSPGVMNTEAFF; DNA: TGTGCCAGCAGCCCGGGAGTCATGAACACTGAAGCTTTCTTT
size: many; J: TRBJ2-3; V: TRBV15; D: .; CDR3: CATSRDRASVFTDTQYF; DNA: TGTGCCACCAGCAGAGATCGGGCTAGCGTATTCACAGATACGCAGTATTTT
size: many; J: TRBJ2-3; V: TRBV5-1; D: .; CDR3: CASSLAPLATDTQYF; DNA: TGCGCCAGCAGCTTGGCCCCGCTGGCTACAGATACGCAGTATTTT
size: many; J: TRBJ1-5; V: TRBV27; D: .; CDR3: CASKYSGSNQPQHF; DNA: TGTGCCAGCAAATACTCAGGGAGCAATCAGCCCCAGCATTTT
size: .; J: TRBJ1-1; V: TRBV12-3/TRBV12-4; D: TRBD1; CDR3: CASSTDRDSTEAFF; DNA: TGTGCCAGCAGTACGGACAGGGATAGCACTGAAGCTTTCTTT
size: many; J: TRBJ1-5; V: TRBV3-1; D: .; CDR3: CASSLGGGNQPQHF; DNA: TGTGCCAGCAGCCTGGGGGGAGGCAATCAGCCCCAGCATTTT
size: few; J: TRBJ2-3; V: TRBV7-2; D: .; CDR3: CASTAAADTQYF; DNA: TGTGCCAGCACGGCCGCGGCCGATACGCAGTATTTT
size: many; J: TRBJ2-7; V: TRBV4-1; D: .; CDR3: CASSTRTSSYEQYF; DNA: TGCGCCAGCAGCACGCGGACTTCATCCTACGAGCAGTACTTC
size: many; J: TRBJ2-1; V: TRBV28; D: .; CDR3: CASSLDGGEQFF; DNA: TGTGCCAGCAGTTTGGATGGTGGGGAGCAGTTCTTC
size: many; J: TRBJ2-1; V: TRBV20-1; D: .; CDR3: CSARPLAAYNEQFF; DNA: TGCAGTGCTAGACCTCTGGCAGCTTACAATGAGCAGTTCTTC
size: many; J: TRBJ2-1; V: TRBV20-1; D: .; CDR3: CSAVRDGNYNEQFF; DNA: TGCAGTGCTGTACGGGACGGGAACTACAATGAGCAGTTCTTC
size: many; J: TRBJ1-4; V: TRBV7-9; D: .; CDR3: CASSPPGTNIGELFF; DNA: TGTGCCAGCAGCCCCCCCGGGACTAACATTGGGGAACTGTTTTTT
size: few; J: TRBJ2-3; V: TRBV20-1; D: .; CDR3: CSARPGEGFTDTQYF; DNA: TGCAGTGCTAGACCGGGAGAGGGATTCACAGATACGCAGTATTTT
size: few; J: TRBJ1-1; V: TRBV25-1; D: .; CDR3: CASRGYEITEAFF; DNA: TGTGCCAGCAGGGGCTATGAGATCACTGAAGCTTTCTTT
size: few; J: TRBJ2-2; V: TRBV5-1; D: TRBD2; CDR3: CASNRYLAGMNTGELFF; DNA: TGCGCCAGCAACCGTTATCTAGCGGGAATGAACACCGGGGAGCTGTTTTTT
size: few; J: TRBJ1-6; V: TRBV20-1; D: .; CDR3: CSARPGTYNSPLHF; DNA: TGCAGTGCTAGACCGGGGACATATAATTCACCCCTCCACTTT
size: many; J: TRBJ2-7; V: TRBV5-1; D: TRBD1; CDR3: CASSSPGQGVDEQYF; DNA: TGCGCCAGCAGCTCTCCGGGACAGGGTGTAGACGAGCAGTACTTC
size: many; J: TRBJ2-6; V: TRBV6-5; D: .; CDR3: CASSSYSGANVLTF; DNA: TGTGCCAGCAGTTCCTACTCTGGGGCCAACGTCCTGACTTTC
size: many; J: TRBJ2-3; V: TRBV5-1; D: .; CDR3: CASSLAEADTQYF; DNA: TGCGCCAGCAGCTTGGCCGAGGCGGATACGCAGTATTTT
size: many; J: TRBJ1-6; V: TRBV7-9; D: .; CDR3: CASSPWRGDNSPLNF; DNA: TGTGCCAGCAGTCCTTGGAGGGGAGATAATTCACCCCTCAACTTT
size: many; J: TRBJ1-2; V: TRBV7-9; D: .; CDR3: CASSFPTGGYTF; DNA: TGTGCCAGCAGCTTCCCGACGGGCGGCTACACCTTC
size: many; J: TRBJ2-1; V: TRBV5-5; D: TRBD1; CDR3: CASSSTGTGYNEQFF; DNA: TGTGCCAGCAGCTCCACCGGGACAGGGTACAATGAGCAGTTCTTC
size: many; J: TRBJ2-7; V: TRBV6-5; D: TRBD1; CDR3: CASTYGGTGNNEQYF; DNA: TGTGCCAGCACCTATGGCGGGACAGGCAATAACGAGCAGTACTTC
size: many; J: TRBJ2-6; V: TRBV20-1; D: .; CDR3: CSARFLSGANVLTF; DNA: TGCAGTGCTAGGTTTCTTTCTGGGGCCAACGTCCTGACTTTC
size: .; J: TRBJ2-5; V: TRBV5-8; D: TRBD2; CDR3: CASSLVLAAETQYF; DNA: TGTGCCAGCAGCTTGGTACTAGCGGCAGAGACCCAGTACTTC
size: many; J: TRBJ2-1; V: TRBV5-6; D: TRBD1; CDR3: CASSGGQSYNEQFF; DNA: TGTGCCAGCAGCGGGGGACAGTCTTACAATGAGCAGTTCTTC
size: few; J: TRBJ2-7; V: TRBV7-2; D: .; CDR3: CASSGRNREQYF; DNA: TGTGCCAGCAGCGGAAGGAACCGGGAGCAGTACTTC
size: .; J: TRBJ2-5; V: TRBV3-1; D: TRBD2; CDR3: CASSLGLAGVQETQYF; DNA: TGTGCCAGCAGCCTAGGACTAGCGGGAGTCCAAGAGACCCAGTACTTC
size: many; J: TRBJ1-5; V: TRBV10-3; D: TRBD1; CDR3: CAISQGAAQPQHF; DNA: TGTGCCATCAGTCAGGGGGCGGCTCAGCCCCAGCATTTT
size: many; J: TRBJ2-5; V: TRBV5-1; D: TRBD2; CDR3: CASSYRDYLQETQYF; DNA: TGCGCCAGCAGTTATCGGGACTACCTCCAAGAGACCCAGTACTTC
size: many; J: TRBJ2-7; V: TRBV10-3; D: .; CDR3: CAISEVGNEQYF; DNA: TGTGCCATCAGTGAGGTAGGGAACGAGCAGTACTTC
size: many; J: TRBJ2-1; V: TRBV9; D: TRBD1; CDR3: CASSTGQGRYNEQFF; DNA: TGTGCCAGCAGCACAGGACAGGGGAGATACAATGAGCAGTTCTTC
size: many; J: TRBJ2-1; V: TRBV10-3; D: TRBD2; CDR3: CATIGTSGRAPSYNEQFF; DNA: TGTGCCACCATCGGGACTAGCGGGAGGGCCCCTTCCTACAATGAGCAGTTCTTC
size: many; J: TRBJ2-2; V: TRBV30; D: .; CDR3: CAWSVGVNTGELFF; DNA: TGTGCCTGGAGTGTTGGGGTGAACACCGGGGAGCTGTTTTTT